This T cell receptor (beta chain) came from a study of T-cell reconstitution after alpha-beta-depleted transplantation in children. Study-wide points: From newly produced T cells came most of the T-cell counts and diversity one year after transplant. Two months or so post-transplant, alpha-beta T cells reportedly derived from several hundred expanded graft clones. The high TCRbeta diversity at day 60 in some patients came from surviving recipient T cells and thymic progenitors.

The CDR3 has 16 residues. J lost 0 bases, V lost 4 bases, and 5 bases had no gene match. Germline CDR1 is SGHVS and CDR2 is FNYEAQ. The TCRbeta library incorporated unique molecular identifiers. Each CDR3 protein gets one entry after TCRdb re-called the PCR reads with MiXCR. The sample holds hundreds of thousands of distinct CDR3 sequences, around 12% seen once. This clonotype was counted many times. Its antigen is still unknown. V gene TRBV7-6 combines with J gene TRBJ1-1; 10 bases are shared with TRBD1. This TCR was recovered from a girl aged 2 to 9 with congenital amegakaryocytic thrombocytopenia, due to receive a stem cell transplant. Here the sequenced sample was PBMCs, taken before TCRalphabeta/CD19-depleted stem cell transplant. Here the CDR3 reads CASSSRTGGLNTEAFF. Written as DNA, the CDR3 is TGTGCCAGCAGCTCAAGGACAGGGGGATTGAACACTGAAGCTTTCTTT.